Listed here are 15 T cell receptor beta chains from one sample, sequenced in a study of PD-1 blockade in classical Hodgkin lymphoma. This table comes from immunoSEQ multiplex PCR, and its TCRdb copy is limited to in-frame clones, with some not included. The table records about 24,000 clones, 81% of them present only once. Time point reported: cycle 4 day 1 (C4D1), after more than 5 weeks of nivolumab. All the patients suffered relapse after autologous stem cell transplantation, and brentuximab vedotin exposure differed. The sequenced sample was peripheral blood mononuclear cells (PBMCs), obtained before the fourth cycle of nivolumab. The receptors derive from a human donor with classical Hodgkin lymphoma.

This chain uses TRBV5-8 with TRBJ2-1; tentative D call: TRBD2 (6 bases). Deletions cut 0 bases from V and 9 bases from J, with 7 bases between. Germline CDR1 reads SGHTS; CDR2 reads YDEGEE. This CDR3 has 12 residues. The CDR3 DNA reads as TGTGCCAGCAGCTTGGGGACTATTGAGCAGTTCTTC. It codes for CASSLGTIEQFF. Combining the CDR3 with reference TRBV5-8 and TRBJ2-1 gives the whole variable domain EAGVTQSPTHLIKTRGQQATLRCSPISGHTSVYWYQQALGLGLQFLLWYDEGEERNRGNFPPRFSGRQFPNYSSELNVNALELEDSALYLCASSLGTIEQFFGPGTRLTVL.

The chain employs TRBV29-1 and TRBJ2-7, with 8 bases that match TRBD1. The CDR3 runs 13 residues. Trimming took 6 bases from V and 0 from J; bases not matched to a gene: 4. Germline loops: CDR1 SQVTM, CDR2 ANQGSEA. As DNA, the CDR3 is TGCAGCGTCGCAGGGGGCCTCTCCTACGAGCAGTACTTC. Encoded protein: CSVAGGLSYEQYF.

The chain recombines TRBV28 with TRBJ1-5, with TRBD1 identical over 8 bases. The CDR3 totals 16 residues. Germline V CDR1 and CDR2: MDHEN, SYDVKM. V dropped 7 bases and J dropped 2; count of bases not matched to a gene: 10. Here the CDR3 reads CASTTYNRGGNQPQHF. The DNA of the CDR3 is TGTGCCAGCACCACCTATAACAGGGGGGGCAATCAGCCCCAGCATTTT. Based on the CDR3 plus reference TRBV28 and TRBJ1-5, the full variable domain is DVKVTQSSRYLVKRTGEKVFLECVQDMDHENMFWYRQDPGLGLRLIYFSYDVKMKEKGDIPEGYSVSREKKERFSLILESASTNQTSMYLCASTTYNRGGNQPQHFGDGTRLSIL.

This clone was detected a few times. This chain connects TRBV10-3 to TRBJ2-3; tentative D call: TRBD2 (5 bases). This CDR3 has 14 residues. Germline V gene lookup returns CDR1 ENHRY and CDR2 SYGVKD. Trimming cost V 5 bases and J 1 base, with 10 bases left between them. CDR3 sequence: CAISTKGGTDTQYF. The CDR3 nucleotides are TGTGCCATCAGTACGAAGGGAGGCACAGATACGCAGTATTTT.

This rearrangement joins TRBV6-6 to TRBJ2-3; no clear D. V was clipped by 2 bases and J by 5 bases, with 2 bases between them. Germline V gene sequence: CDR1 MNHNY, CDR2 SVGAGI (reference sequence). This CDR3 has 11 amino acids. The CDR3 DNA follows: TGTGCCAGCAGTTACAGAGATACGCAGTATTTT. Translated: CASSYRDTQYF.

This clone appeared many times. This chain uses TRBV7-8 with TRBJ1-1; D is unclear. Trimming took off 1 base at V and 6 bases at J, with 9 bases between the two ends. In germline, CDR1 is SGHVS, CDR2 FQNEAQ. This CDR3 has 13 residues. CDR3 protein: CASSLGSSSEAFF. CDR3 bases: TGTGCCAGCAGCTTAGGATCATCCTCTGAAGCTTTCTTT.

The chain links TRBV2 to TRBJ2-4, with TRBD2 as a possible D gene (6 bases). The CDR3 totals 16 residues. V gave up 7 bases and J gave up 0 bases, with 16 bases separating them. From germline, CDR1 is SNHLY and CDR2 FYNNEI. CDR3 sequence: CASNRGRHPAKNIQYF. Here the CDR3 DNA reads TGTGCCAGCAACCGAGGGAGGCACCCAGCCAAAAACATTCAGTACTTC.

The V gene is TRBV19, the J gene TRBJ2-7; D gene ambiguous. Germline V gene lookup returns CDR1 LNHDA and CDR2 SQIVND (reference sequence). CDR3 length equals 13 residues. With 5 bases removed from V and 1 base from J, the gap between germline ends came to 9 bases. In nucleotides, the CDR3 is TGTGCCAGTAGTCTAGGCAGGTCCTACGAGCAGTACTTC. The encoded protein is CASSLGRSYEQYF.

The chain recombines TRBV30 with TRBJ1-6, with D tentatively TRBD1 (5 bases). The CDR3 has 13 residues. V lost 5 bases to trimming and J lost 6 bases, with 11 bases between them. Per germline, CDR1 GTSNPN and CDR2 SVGIG (reference sequence). The CDR3 DNA reads as TGTGCCTGGGCCGGGACTTTTAATTCACCCCTCCACTTT. This translates into CAWAGTFNSPLHF. Combining the CDR3 with reference TRBV30 and TRBJ1-6 gives the whole variable domain SQTIHQWPATLVQPVGSPLSLECTVEGTSNPNLYWYRQAAGRGLQLLFYSVGIGQISSEVPQNLSASRPQDRQFILSSKKLLLSDSGFYLCAWAGTFNSPLHFGNGTRLTVT.

This chain uses TRBV28 with TRBJ2-1; possible D gene TRBD2, 5 bases. The CDR3 length is 16 residues. V was clipped by 3 bases and J by 7 bases, with 19 bases between them. CDR1 and CDR2 from the germline V gene are MDHEN and SYDVKM. The CDR3 bases are TGTGCCAGCAGTTTCTCCCCTTCGGGAAGGGTAAATGAGCAGTTCTTC. This encodes CASSFSPSGRVNEQFF.

The V call is TRBV11-2, the J call TRBJ1-1; tentatively, D is TRBD1 (6 bases). Germline CDR1 reads SGHAT; CDR2 reads FQNNGV. This CDR3 is 13 amino acids long. The ends were cut back, 7 bases at V and 0 bases at J, with 9 bases in the middle. DNA of the CDR3: TGTGCCAGCAACGGACAGTTGAACACTGAAGCTTTCTTT. Residues: CASNGQLNTEAFF.

V gene TRBV5-1 combines with J gene TRBJ1-1; 9 bases align to TRBD1. With V trimmed by 0 bases and J by 7 bases, 4 bases remained unmatched. Germline-derived CDR1 and CDR2 are SGHRS and YFSETQ. The CDR3 extends over 14 amino acids. CDR3 DNA sequence: TGCGCCAGCAGCTTGGATGGGACAGGGCTTGAAGCTTTCTTT. Its translation is CASSLDGTGLEAFF.

This rearrangement joins TRBV6-1 to TRBJ1-5, with D possibly being TRBD1 (6 bases). V lost 8 bases, J lost 0 bases, and 11 bases lay in between. The length of the CDR3 is 14 residues. Germline-derived CDR1 and CDR2 are MNHNS and SASEGT. The CDR3 sequence: CASQGPYSNQPQHF. For the CDR3, the DNA is TGTGCCAGCCAGGGGCCTTATAGCAATCAGCCCCAGCATTTT.

The CDR3 reads CASSEGSRDTDTQYF. The CDR3 region has the DNA TGTGCCAGCAGTGAGGGGTCGCGCGACACAGATACGCAGTATTTT. The chain combines TRBV6-4 with TRBJ2-3; D ambiguous. V lost 3 bases and J lost 2, with 12 bases in between. The CDR3 totals 15 residues. Germline V gene data show CDR1 as MRHNA and CDR2 as SNTAGT.

This clone is a singleton in its sample. The V gene is TRBV5-8, the J gene TRBJ2-7; 7 bases are a match to TRBD1. CDR3 length: 13 residues. Germline V gives CDR1 SGHTS, CDR2 YDEGEE. The CDR3 nucleotides read TGTGCGCCGAGGGGCAGGGGGTCGTACGAGCAGTACTTC. Amino acids: CAPRGRGSYEQYF.